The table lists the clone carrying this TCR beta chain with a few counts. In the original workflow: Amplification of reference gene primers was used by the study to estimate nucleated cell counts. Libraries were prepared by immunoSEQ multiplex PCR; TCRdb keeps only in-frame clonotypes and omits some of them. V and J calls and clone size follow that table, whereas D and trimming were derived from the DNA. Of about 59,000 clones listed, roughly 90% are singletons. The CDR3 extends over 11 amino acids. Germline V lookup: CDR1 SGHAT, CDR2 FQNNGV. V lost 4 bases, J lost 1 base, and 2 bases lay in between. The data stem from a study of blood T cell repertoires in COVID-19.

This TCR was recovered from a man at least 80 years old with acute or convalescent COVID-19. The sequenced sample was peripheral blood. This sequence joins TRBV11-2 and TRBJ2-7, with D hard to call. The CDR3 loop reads CASSSSYEQYF. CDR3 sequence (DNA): TGTGCCAGCAGCTCTTCCTACGAGCAGTACTTC.